This T cell receptor (beta chain) was recorded in a study of beta chain features in type 1 diabetes. General study findings and limits: There was a moderate but significant shortening of TCRB CDR3s in all four CD4+ subsets of Type 1 diabetes patients. For patients, the naive, central memory and Treg TCRB repertoires appeared more alike than for healthy donors. Shorter templates might be favored by PCR, and equally so in patients and in controls.

Reverse transcribing all isolated RNA meant expressed TCRB transcripts were sequenced. Sequencing was performed with immunoSEQ multiplex PCR; in TCRdb, only in-frame clones are kept and a portion is missing. The sample carries some 640,000 clones, over 11% recorded once. About this clone itself: Its target is not known.

V lost 4 bases to trimming and J lost 8 bases; unmatched junction nucleotides: 4. Germline V gene data show CDR1 as SNHLY and CDR2 as FYNNEI. This CDR3 is 12 amino acids long. This chain uses TRBV2 with TRBJ1-1; 7 bases are a match to TRBD1. The specimen was naive CD4+ T cells from blood. This receptor was taken from a man aged 18-30 years with type 1 diabetes. CDR3 nucleotide sequence: TGTGCCAGCAGTGGCTGGGGACAGGAAGCTTTCTTT. Translated, it gives CASSGWGQEAFF.